The rows below give T cell receptor beta chains drawn from one sample of a study of T cell responses to AZD1222 COVID-19 vaccine. Some clones are missing from TCRdb's copy, which holds only in-frame ones; the method was immunoSEQ multiplex PCR. The sample lists approximately 170,000 clones, around 91% occurring once. The specimen comprised peripheral blood, sampled on day 0 of AZD1222 vaccination. The receptors stem from an adult in good health. Both conserved end residues are part of each CDR3. A D gene is named only where the DNA matches it firmly. Some rows mark clone size as missing; the rest say once, few, many or name a class of expanded clone.

>-|TRBV6-5|TRBJ2-7|-
CASSYPGTSRSYEQYF
TGTGCCAGCAGTTACCCCGGGACTTCCCGCTCCTACGAGCAGTACTTC
>-|TRBV2|TRBJ1-4|-
CASIRGPQVPRTSEKLFF
TGTGCCAGCATTAGAGGACCACAGGTCCCCCGTACTTCTGAAAAACTGTTTTTT
>-|TRBV29-1|TRBJ2-3|TRBD1
CSAKLGQGTDTQYF
TGCAGCGCCAAACTCGGACAGGGCACAGATACGCAGTATTTT
>-|TRBV27|TRBJ1-5|-
CASSFGNGGEPQHF
-
>-|TRBV5-6|TRBJ1-3|TRBD1
CASSPGTGKSSGNTIYF
TGTGCCAGCAGCCCCGGGACAGGTAAGAGCTCTGGAAACACCATATATTTT
>few|TRBV19|TRBJ2-1|-
CASGLSDLSYNEQFF
TGTGCCAGTGGCCTCTCAGACCTCTCCTACAATGAGCAGTTCTTC
>-|TRBV6-5|TRBJ1-2|-
CASRGTGGGYTF
TGTGCCAGCAGGGGGACCGGAGGCGGCTACACCTTC
>-|TRBV27|TRBJ1-5|-
CASREIGAVSNQPQHF
TGTGCCAGCAGAGAAATCGGGGCAGTTAGCAATCAGCCCCAGCATTTT
>few|TRBV19|TRBJ1-2|TRBD1
CASSTRPGTGNYGYTF
TGTGCCAGTAGTACCCGTCCCGGGACAGGGAACTATGGCTACACCTTC
>-|TRBV11-2|TRBJ2-1|TRBD1
CASSFTGTGLSYEQFF
TGTGCCAGCAGCTTCACCGGGACAGGACTAAGCTATGAGCAGTTCTTC
>-|TRBV5-6|TRBJ2-6|-
CASSFFSSTGANVLTF
TGTGCCAGCAGCTTTTTTTCGTCGACTGGGGCCAACGTCCTGACTTTC
>-|TRBV28|TRBJ1-2|TRBD1
CATTGEWDYGYTF
TGTGCCACCACAGGGGAATGGGACTATGGCTACACCTTC
>-|TRBV11-2|TRBJ1-2|-
CASSLGNRVNYGYTF
TGTGCCAGCAGCTTAGGAAACAGGGTCAACTATGGCTACACCTTC
>-|TRBV9|TRBJ2-2|-
CASREGAAIGNTGELFF
TGTGCCAGCAGGGAGGGCGCCGCAATAGGGAACACCGGGGAGCTGTTTTTT
>-|TRBV7-9|TRBJ2-2|TRBD2
CASRWWRGGSTGELFF
TGTGCCAGCCGCTGGTGGCGGGGGGGGAGCACCGGGGAGCTGTTTTTT
>-|TRBV28|TRBJ2-3|-
CASSFPRGKSTDTQYF
TGTGCCAGCAGTTTCCCCCGGGGGAAGAGCACAGATACGCAGTATTTT
>-|TRBV10-1|TRBJ2-3|TRBD2
CASSATSGVEVYF
TGCGCCAGCAGTGCGACTAGCGGGGTTGAGGTGTATTTT
>once|TRBV2|TRBJ2-4|-
CASSVQINIQYF
TGTGCCAGCAGTGTACAGATAAACATTCAGTACTTC
>-|TRBV6-1|TRBJ1-5|-
CASSEAPSGYQPQHF
TGTGCCAGCAGTGAAGCTCCTTCGGGGTATCAGCCCCAGCATTTT
>-|TRBV7-9|TRBJ1-4|-
CASSLGTTAGDNEKLFF
TGTGCCAGCAGCTTAGGGACGACAGCTGGGGATAATGAAAAACTGTTTTTT
>once|TRBV24-1|TRBJ2-7|TRBD1
CATSEGQGVHEQYF
TGTGCCACCAGTGAGGGACAGGGGGTCCACGAGCAGTACTTC
>once|TRBV27|TRBJ2-7|-
CASSLNLGSSYEQYF
TGTGCCAGCAGTTTAAATCTTGGTAGCTCCTACGAGCAGTACTTC
>few|TRBV19|TRBJ1-2|TRBD1
CASRDRGYNYGYTF
TGTGCCAGCCGGGACAGGGGCTATAACTATGGCTACACCTTC
>-|TRBV6-5|TRBJ1-2|TRBD1
CASSYSAPGQGGGYTF
TGTGCCAGCAGTTACTCGGCTCCTGGACAGGGTGGCGGCTACACCTTC
>-|TRBV12-3/TRBV12-4|TRBJ1-2|-
CASSLRQGGYTF
TGTGCCAGCAGTTTAAGGCAAGGGGGCTACACCTTC
>few|TRBV4-3|TRBJ2-4|-
CASSQVQGNENIQYF
TGCGCCAGCAGCCAAGTGCAGGGGAACGAAAACATTCAGTACTTC
>-|TRBV5-4|TRBJ2-7|TRBD2
CASSEGTSGGYEQYF
TGTGCCAGCAGCGAAGGGACTAGCGGGGGATACGAGCAGTACTTC
>-|TRBV6-2/TRBV6-3|TRBJ1-5|-
CASSFTFAGNQPQHF
TGTGCCAGCAGTTTTACTTTTGCTGGCAATCAGCCCCAGCATTTT
>-|TRBV7-8|TRBJ1-1|-
CASSLDFESEAFF
TGTGCCAGCAGCTTAGACTTTGAAAGTGAAGCTTTCTTT
>-|TRBV27|TRBJ1-5|-
CASSLGVNQPQHF
TGTGCCAGCAGTTTGGGGGTTAATCAGCCCCAGCATTTT
>-|TRBV2|TRBJ1-2|-
CASSEPDYTF
TGTGCCAGCAGTGAGCCCGACTACACCTTC
>-|TRBV28|TRBJ1-5|-
CASSLTVSNQPQHF
TGTGCCAGCAGTTTAACAGTTAGCAATCAGCCCCAGCATTTT